One sample yielded the 13 T cell receptor beta chains listed below, sequenced in a study of blood T cell repertoires in COVID-19. Using immunoSEQ multiplex PCR, the repertoire was profiled, and TCRdb retains in-frame clones only, with some absent. The sample gives roughly 25,000 clones, approximately 75% of which show up once; approximately 7% is in the top ten. The sample consisted of peripheral blood. The receptors derive from a man in his fifties or sixties with COVID-19, enrolled during active disease.

The chain is built from TRBV10-2 and TRBJ2-1; D may be TRBD1 (5 bases). The CDR3 spans 13 residues. Germline V CDR1 and CDR2: WSHSY, SAAADI. Trimming took 1 base from V and 10 from J, leaving 11 bases between them. The CDR3 DNA follows: TGCGCCAGCAGTGAGTTTGTATCAGGGGAGCAGTTCTTC. Translated: CASSEFVSGEQFF.

As DNA, the CDR3 is TGTGCCAGCAGCCCCCGGGACAGAAGATATGGCGAGCAGTACTTC. Its translation is CASSPRDRRYGEQYF. The rearrangement joins TRBV9 to TRBJ2-7; 7 bases align to TRBD1. This CDR3 is built from 15 residues. After removal of 4 bases from V and 6 bases from J, the junction contained 13 bases not matched to a gene. Germline CDR1 and CDR2: SGDLS and YYNGEE.

The V and J genes are TRBV7-6 and TRBJ1-2, with D possibly TRBD1 on 6 matching bases. The CDR3 extends over 12 amino acids. V was clipped by 6 bases and J by 6 bases, with 11 bases between them. Germline CDR1 SGHVS, CDR2 FNYEAQ. CDR3 coding DNA: TGTGCCAGCAGTTTACAGGGTGATGGCTACACCTTC. It yields the protein CASSLQGDGYTF.

V is TRBV16 and J is TRBJ1-1; D may be TRBD1 (5 bases). Trimming cost V 0 bases and J 6 bases, with 8 bases left between them. The CDR3 is 13 amino acids. Germline V gives CDR1 KGHSY, CDR2 FQNENV. The CDR3 loop reads CASSQSSGSEAFF. CDR3 sequence (DNA): TGTGCCAGCAGCCAATCGTCAGGGTCTGAAGCTTTCTTT.

The chain uses TRBV5-1 and TRBJ2-1; 8 nucleotides line up with TRBD1. The V gene end was trimmed by 1 base and the J gene end by 7 bases; junction bases not matched to a gene: 10. CDR3 size: 16 residues. Germline V gene sequence: CDR1 SGHRS, CDR2 YFSETQ. CDR3 bases: TGCGCCAGCAGCTTGTCTCGGACAGGGAAACGGAATGAGCAGTTCTTC. This codes for CASSLSRTGKRNEQFF.

The J gene is TRBJ1-4, the V gene TRBV7-9, with D possibly being TRBD1 (6 bases). The V gene's germline CDR1 is SEHNR and CDR2 FQNEAQ (reference sequence). This CDR3 contains 15 residues. The ends were cut back, 5 bases at V and 5 bases at J, with 15 bases in the middle. The CDR3 protein is CASSLTGSENEKLFF. Here the CDR3 DNA reads TGTGCCAGCAGCCTGACAGGCTCCGAAAATGAAAAACTGTTTTTT. Full variable domain (outside the CDR3, taken from reference TRBV7-9 and TRBJ1-4): DTGVSQNPRHKITKRGQNVTFRCDPISEHNRLYWYRQTLGQGPEFLTYFQNEAQLEKSRLLSDRFSAERPKGSFSTLEIQRTEQGDSAMYLCASSLTGSENEKLFFGSGTQLSVL.

The CDR3, as DNA: TGTGCCACCAGTGATTGGACTAGCGGGAGAAAAGGTTATGAGCAGTTCTTC. Its translation: CATSDWTSGRKGYEQFF. V and J are TRBV24-1 and TRBJ2-1; TRBD2 agrees at 13 bases. Trimming at V came to 2 bases and at J to 8 bases, leaving 8 bases not matched to a gene. CDR3 length: 17 residues. Germline CDR1 and CDR2: KGHDR and SFDVKD.

V and J are TRBV7-9 and TRBJ1-3, with D tentatively TRBD1 (6 bases). Per germline, CDR1 SEHNR and CDR2 FQNEAQ (reference sequence). This CDR3 contains 15 residues. Trimming left V 1 base short and J 1 base short, with 8 bases between. The CDR3 protein is CASSLVGASGNTIYF. The CDR3 region has the DNA TGTGCCAGCAGCTTAGTGGGGGCGTCTGGAAACACCATATATTTT.

This clone came up once. This chain joins TRBV9 and TRBJ2-2; 13 nucleotides match TRBD2. This CDR3 is 16 amino acids long. V shed 4 bases and J 5 bases; nucleotides not matched to a gene: 5. Germline V CDR1 and CDR2: SGDLS, YYNGEE. The CDR3 DNA reads TGTGCCAGCAGCAGGACTAGCGGGAGCCGGACCGGGGAGCTGTTTTTT. Residues: CASSRTSGSRTGELFF.

The rearrangement joins TRBV5-6 to TRBJ2-2; D is possibly TRBD2 (5 bases). This CDR3 comprises 14 residues. The V gene's germline CDR1 is SGHDT and CDR2 YYEEEE. V shed 2 bases and J shed 3 bases, with 8 bases lying between them. CDR3 residues: CASSFSGDTGELFF. The CDR3 DNA is TGTGCCAGCAGCTTCTCCGGGGACACCGGGGAGCTGTTTTTT.

This rearrangement joins TRBV4-1 to TRBJ2-2; D gene ambiguous. The CDR3 has 14 residues. Trimming left V 0 bases short and J 1 base short, with 3 bases between. CDR1 MGHRA and CDR2 YSYEKL come from the germline V gene. The CDR3 DNA follows: TGCGCCAGCAGCCAAGATCAGAACACCGGGGAGCTGTTTTTT. It codes for CASSQDQNTGELFF.

The chain recombines TRBV12-3 or TRBV12-4 with TRBJ2-7; TRBD2 is a possible D gene (6 bases). The CDR3 loop spans 13 amino acids. V dropped 3 bases and J dropped 3 bases, with 9 bases sitting between them. The CDR3 nucleotides read TGTGCCAGCAGTTTTGGAGGGATCTACGAGCAGTACTTC. It is translated as CASSFGGIYEQYF.

This rearrangement joins TRBV19 to TRBJ1-5, with D possibly matching TRBD1 (6 bases). CDR3 length: 15 residues. V dropped 4 bases and J dropped 4 bases, with 14 bases sitting between them. Germline V gives CDR1 LNHDA, CDR2 SQIVND (reference sequence). CDR3 amino acids: CASSTQGGGNQPQHF. CDR3 bases: TGTGCCAGTAGTACACAGGGTGGGGGAAATCAGCCCCAGCATTTT. The variable domain in full, with the rest retrieved from reference TRBV19 and TRBJ1-5, is DGGITQSPKYLFRKEGQNVTLSCEQNLNHDAMYWYRQDPGQGLRLIYYSQIVNDFQKGDIAEGYSVSREKKESFPLTVTSAQKNPTAFYLCASSTQGGGNQPQHFGDGTRLSIL.